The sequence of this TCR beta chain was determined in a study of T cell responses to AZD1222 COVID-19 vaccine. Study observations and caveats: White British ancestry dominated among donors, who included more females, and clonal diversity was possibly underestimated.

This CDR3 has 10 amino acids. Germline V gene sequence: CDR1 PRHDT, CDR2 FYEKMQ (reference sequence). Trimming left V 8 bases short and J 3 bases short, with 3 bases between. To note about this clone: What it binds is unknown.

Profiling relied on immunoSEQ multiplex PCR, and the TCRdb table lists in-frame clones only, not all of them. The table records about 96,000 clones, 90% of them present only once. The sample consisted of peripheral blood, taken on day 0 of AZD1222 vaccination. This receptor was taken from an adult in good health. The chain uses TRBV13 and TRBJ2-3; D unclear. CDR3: CASLTDTQYF. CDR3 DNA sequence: TGTGCCAGCCTGACAGATACGCAGTATTTT.